This T cell receptor (beta chain) was recovered during a study of identical twins. The CDR3 has 14 amino acids. CDR1 is SGHRS, CDR2 YFSETQ, per germline. Trimming stripped 2 bases from V and 2 bases from J, with 11 bases between. TCRdb reprocessed the 5' RACE reads with MiXCR, giving one entry per CDR3 protein. This table has 500,000 to 600,000 distinct CDR3 sequences, 20% to 25% appearing once. The table lists this clonotype with a few counts. A further study also used this sample, focusing on T cells expressing NK-cell markers. That study reports: Sorted CD3+CD56+NKG2C+, CD3+CD56+NKG2C- and CD3+CD56-NKG2C+ T-cell subsets were beta-chain profiled. NKG2C+ dominant clonotypes from more than 5 donors made up about 1.0-7.5% of CD8+ T cells.

Material for sequencing was CD4+ T cells sorted from blood. The chain recombines TRBV5-1 with TRBJ2-7; D remains ambiguous. The sequence was obtained from a woman aged 18-35 years in good health. CDR3 nucleotide sequence: TGCGCCAGCAGCTTTCTGATCCCGACCTACGAGCAGTACTTC. Translation: CASSFLIPTYEQYF.